One sample yielded the 29 T cell receptor beta chains listed below, sequenced in a study of T cell repertoires in cytomegalovirus infection. Their specific antigens are unknown. MiXCR, applied by TCRdb to the reads, yields one record per CDR3 protein. The sample lists hundreds of thousands of distinct CDR3 sequences; around 31% were seen once. The source material was cultured CD8+ T cells from PBMCs, sampled from culture after CMV antigen stimulation. These receptors all stem from a human donor in good health (CMV status not recorded). Some clones in this sample may be carry-over from other donors' samples.

At least ten counts were recorded for this clonotype. This sequence joins TRBV6-4 and TRBJ2-2; a possible D gene is TRBD2 (6 bases). The germline CDR1 and CDR2 sequences are MRHNA and SNTAGT. Trimming pared 11 bases from V and 2 bases from J, leaving 12 bases between. The CDR3 is 13 residues long. The CDR3 sequence: CASRDFNTGELFF. DNA for the CDR3: TGTGCCTCCCGGGACTTCAACACCGGGGAGCTGTTTTTT.

This chain joins TRBV18 and TRBJ2-1; the match to TRBD2 covers 7 bases. Per the germline V gene, CDR1 is KGHSH and CDR2 is LQKENI. This CDR3 is built from 17 residues. Trimming at V came to 4 bases and at J to 0 bases, leaving 9 bases not matched to a gene. CDR3 in DNA: TGTGCCAGCTCACTTTTCGACCGGGACTACTCCTACAATGAGCAGTTCTTC. Translated: CASSLFDRDYSYNEQFF.

This clonotype was observed a few times. CDR3: CASSFSAGRGEKLFF. For the CDR3, the DNA is TGTGCCAGCAGCTTTAGCGCGGGAAGAGGCGAAAAACTGTTTTTT. This rearrangement joins TRBV7-2 to TRBJ1-4; D remains ambiguous. Trimming took 3 bases from V and 8 from J, leaving 16 bases between them. Germline V gives CDR1 SGHTA, CDR2 FQGNSA. The CDR3 has 15 amino acids.

This clonotype has more than one count but fewer than ten. This chain joins TRBV6-1 and TRBJ1-2, with a tentative D call TRBD1 (6 bases). Trimming removed 3 bases from V and 3 bases from J, with 14 bases in between. CDR3 length equals 15 residues. Germline CDR1 and CDR2: MNHNS and SASEGT. The CDR3 region has the DNA TGTGCCAGCAGTGACTACAGGGAAGTGGACTATGGCTACACCTTC. This sequence encodes CASSDYREVDYGYTF.

This clonotype was counted a few times. V is TRBV20-1 and J is TRBJ1-5, with 8 bases that match TRBD1. The CDR3 extends over 14 amino acids. Germline V lookup: CDR1 DFQATT, CDR2 SNEGSKA (reference sequence). With V trimmed by 1 base and J by 3 bases, 2 bases remained unmatched. CDR3 amino acids: CSARAGGDNQPQHF. The DNA for the CDR3 is TGCAGTGCTAGAGCAGGGGGCGACAATCAGCCCCAGCATTTT.

The table lists this clonotype with a few counts. The chain couples TRBV5-5 to TRBJ2-1; D may match TRBD1 or TRBD2 (5 bases each). The germline CDR1 and CDR2 sequences are SGHKS and YYEKEE (reference sequence). The CDR3 consists of 16 residues. The V end was cut by 4 bases, the J end by 0 bases, with 14 bases between. The CDR3 sequence is CASSPPGTLSYNEQFF. CDR3 in DNA: TGTGCCAGCAGCCCCCCCGGGACCCTCTCCTACAATGAGCAGTTCTTC.

This clonotype was seen many times. The V gene is TRBV7-8, the J gene TRBJ2-1; 10 nucleotides agree with TRBD2. The CDR3 runs 15 residues. J was trimmed by 10 bases and V by 2 bases; bases with no gene match: 8. Germline CDR1 is SGHVS and CDR2 is FQNEAQ. CDR3 sequence (DNA): TGTGCCAGCAGCTTACCAGCGGGGGGGCCAGGCGAGCAGTTCTTC. This encodes CASSLPAGGPGEQFF.

This clonotype was counted only a few times. The chain recombines TRBV11-2 with TRBJ1-1; D unclear. V was clipped by 5 bases and J by 9 bases, with 16 bases between them. Per germline, CDR1 SGHAT and CDR2 FQNNGV. There are 13 residues in the CDR3. CDR3 coding DNA: TGTGCCAGCAGCCTAGGTCGGGTTCAGAAAGCTTTCTTT. It codes for CASSLGRVQKAFF.

This clonotype was detected many times. J is TRBJ2-3 and V is TRBV7-9; D gene ambiguous. Trimming left V 6 bases short and J 0 bases short, with 13 bases between. This CDR3 is built from 15 residues. Germline V gene data show CDR1 as SEHNR and CDR2 as FQNEAQ (reference sequence). The CDR3 nucleotides are TGTGCCAGCAGTCGAGGCAGGTCTAGCACAGATACGCAGTATTTT. The encoded protein is CASSRGRSSTDTQYF.

This clonotype appeared many times. The chain uses TRBV28 and TRBJ1-1; D uncertain. Trimming left V 2 bases short and J 1 base short, with 11 bases between. The CDR3 spans 15 residues. Germline V gives CDR1 MDHEN, CDR2 SYDVKM. The CDR3 DNA follows: TGTGCCAGCAGTTTAGGGCAGTGGGGGAACACTGAAGCTTTCTTT. The encoded protein is CASSLGQWGNTEAFF. Supplemented by reference TRBV28 and TRBJ1-1, the full variable domain reads DVKVTQSSRYLVKRTGEKVFLECVQDMDHENMFWYRQDPGLGLRLIYFSYDVKMKEKGDIPEGYSVSREKKERFSLILESASTNQTSMYLCASSLGQWGNTEAFFGQGTRLTVV.

This clonotype has a handful of counts. The genes are TRBV4-1 and TRBJ2-2; the D gene is possibly TRBD1 (6 bases). The CDR3 is 14 amino acids. V shed 4 bases and J shed 4 bases, with 10 bases lying between them. Germline V CDR1 and CDR2: MGHRA, YSYEKL. This chain's CDR3 is CASSPQGGTGELFF. CDR3 DNA sequence: TGCGCCAGCAGCCCACAGGGTGGCACCGGGGAGCTGTTTTTT.

This clonotype was observed a handful of times. The chain combines TRBV5-1 with TRBJ2-3; D is unclear. Trimming removed 0 bases from V and 2 bases from J, with 10 bases in between. Germline V gives CDR1 SGHRS, CDR2 YFSETQ. CDR3 size: 15 residues. The CDR3 loop reads CASSLDGSVTDTQYF. The CDR3 DNA sequence: TGCGCCAGCAGCTTGGATGGGTCGGTCACAGATACGCAGTATTTT.

The chain employs TRBV9 and TRBJ2-2, with 10 bases fitting TRBD1. With V trimmed by 1 base and J by 6 bases, 21 bases remained unmatched. There are 21 residues in the CDR3. The germline gives CDR1 SGDLS, CDR2 YYNGEE. The CDR3 here is CASSVPKDPRDRGKIAGELFF. The CDR3 coding sequence is TGTGCCAGCAGCGTACCCAAAGACCCCCGGGACAGGGGAAAGATAGCCGGGGAGCTGTTTTTT.

The gene calls are TRBV7-9 and TRBJ2-3; TRBD2 is a possible D gene (6 bases). Trimming took off 6 bases at V and 2 bases at J, with 15 bases between the two ends. CDR3 size: 15 residues. Germline V CDR1 and CDR2: SEHNR, FQNEAQ (reference sequence). CDR3 coding DNA: TGTGCCAGCAGAGACGGACTACCTGCCACAGATACGCAGTATTTT. It specifies CASRDGLPATDTQYF.

This clonotype was seen repeatedly, ten times or more. This sequence joins TRBV7-6 and TRBJ2-1; D possibly corresponds to TRBD1 (6 bases). The germline CDR1 and CDR2 sequences are SGHVS and FNYEAQ. The CDR3 sequence is 16 residues long. Trimming cost V 1 base and J 2 bases, with 12 bases left between them. CDR3 sequence reads: CASSLGSGAPYNEQFF. CDR3 nucleotides: TGTGCCAGCAGCTTAGGCTCAGGGGCCCCCTACAATGAGCAGTTCTTC.

Regarding this clonotype: An end of the junction differs from the germline gene, which may be a read error. V usage is TRBV11-2 and J usage is TRBJ2-2; 11 bases are shared with TRBD2. The CDR3 has 19 amino acids. CDR1 and CDR2 from the germline V gene are SGHAT and FQNNGV. The CDR3 nucleotides are TGTGCCAGCAGCTTAGGTAGCGGGGGGGGCCGCCGTGTCACCGGGAAGCTGTTTTTT. It is translated as CASSLGSGGGRRVTGKLFF.

Ten or more counts support this clonotype. The chain is built from TRBV25-1 and TRBJ1-3; D possibly corresponds to TRBD1 (6 bases). This CDR3 comprises 18 residues. CDR1 and CDR2 from the germline V gene are MGHDK and SYGVNS. The V end was cut by 1 base, the J end by 6 bases, with 22 bases between. CDR3 coding DNA: TGTGCCAGCAGTGAATTTTTCCCGACTTCAGGGGAGGAAAACACCATATATTTT. This encodes CASSEFFPTSGEENTIYF.

This clonotype was counted only a few times. The rearrangement links TRBV12-3 or TRBV12-4 to TRBJ1-2, with TRBD1 identical over 9 bases. V lost 6 bases, J lost 4 bases, and 9 bases stayed unmatched. CDR3 length: 15 residues. CDR3 nucleotides: TGTGCCAGCAGCTCCCCGGGACAGGGCACCTATGGCTACACCTTC. This sequence encodes CASSSPGQGTYGYTF.

To note about this clonotype: The junction departs from germline at one end; a sequencing error may be responsible. The V call is TRBV6-5, the J call TRBJ2-5; D remains ambiguous. The germline V gene has CDR1 MNHEY and CDR2 SVGAGI. This CDR3 is built from 16 residues. CDR3 residues: CAGSESDPVGKETQYF. CDR3 nucleotides: TGTGCCGGCAGTGAAAGTGACCCTGTCGGCAAAGAGACCCAGTACTTC.

The genes are TRBV6-2 or TRBV6-3 and TRBJ2-7; 7 bases are shared with TRBD1. Germline V gives CDR1 MNHEY, CDR2 SVGEGT. The ends lost 0 bases at V and 3 bases at J; junction bases unmatched: 8. CDR3 length: 16 residues. CDR3 in DNA: TGTGCCAGCAGTTACTCGAATCCAGGGGGAAGCTACGAGCAGTACGTC. This sequence encodes CASSYSNPGGSYEQYV.

The V and J genes are TRBV6-1 and TRBJ2-2; tentative D call: TRBD2 (7 bases). CDR1 is MNHNS and CDR2 is SASEGT in the germline V gene. The CDR3 spans 18 residues. V was clipped by 0 bases and J by 6 bases, with 20 bases between them. The CDR3 is CASSEAGGRSREPGELFF. The CDR3 nucleotides are TGTGCCAGCAGTGAAGCCGGGGGGCGGAGCAGGGAGCCCGGGGAGCTGTTTTTT.

This clonotype came up a few times. The chain joins TRBV11-2 to TRBJ2-4, with a weak D call TRBD2 (5 bases). Germline V gene lookup returns CDR1 SGHAT and CDR2 FQNNGV. The V end lost 3 bases, the J end lost 0 bases, and 12 bases lay between the germline ends. This CDR3 has 16 residues. The CDR3 DNA reads TGTGCCAGCAGCTTTGAGGCGGGCCTAGCCAAAAACATTCAGTACTTC. It specifies CASSFEAGLAKNIQYF.

This chain uses TRBV27 with TRBJ1-5, with D maybe TRBD1 (5 bases). The V end lost 0 bases, the J end lost 7 bases, and 13 bases lay between the germline ends. Germline-derived CDR1 and CDR2 are MNHEY and SMNVEV (reference sequence). The CDR3 length is 15 residues. The CDR3 bases are TGTGCCAGCAGTTTATCGGGGACTTCCGGCCAGCCCCAGCATTTT. This gives the protein CASSLSGTSGQPQHF.

This clonotype was seen only a few times. The chain employs TRBV7-6 and TRBJ1-5; D remains unclear. The germline CDR1 and CDR2 sequences are SGHVS and FNYEAQ. The CDR3 has 14 residues. Trimming took 2 bases from V and 6 from J, leaving 11 bases between them. The CDR3 is CASSLQGPRQPQHF. CDR3 nucleotide sequence: TGTGCCAGCAGCTTACAAGGTCCGCGTCAGCCCCAGCATTTT.

This rearrangement joins TRBV3-1 to TRBJ2-3; 14 nucleotides line up with TRBD2. The germline CDR1 and CDR2 sequences are LGHDT and YNNKEL (reference sequence). Trimming took 0 bases from V and 6 from J; bases not matched to a gene: 5. The CDR3 contains 17 residues. The CDR3 loop reads CASSQDRGLAGVDTQYF. Here the CDR3 DNA reads TGTGCCAGCAGCCAAGATCGGGGACTAGCGGGGGTTGATACGCAGTATTTT.

This clonotype was seen a few times. The DNA for the CDR3 is TGTGCCAGCAGCTCCCCAGGGACCACTGAAGCTTTCTTT. Translating it yields CASSSPGTTEAFF. This sequence joins TRBV7-4 and TRBJ1-1; perhaps TRBD1 as D (5 bases). This CDR3 comprises 13 residues. CDR1 is SGHVT, CDR2 SQSDAQ, per germline. Trimming took 4 bases from V and 4 from J, leaving 10 bases between them.

The CDR3, as DNA: TGTGCCAGCAGCTTAGAAACCGGGACAGGGAACTACAATGAGCAGTTCTTC. Residues: CASSLETGTGNYNEQFF. The rearrangement links TRBV11-3 to TRBJ2-1; 9 bases are a match to TRBD1. This CDR3 region has 17 residues. The germline V gene has CDR1 SGHNT and CDR2 YENEEA. V was pared by 0 bases and J by 3 bases, with 6 bases of the junction left unmatched.

This clonotype was counted at least ten times. The CDR3 coding sequence is TGTGCCAGCAGCTTAGTATGGGGGGCTACCTCTAGCACAGATACGCAGTATTTT. The encoded protein is CASSLVWGATSSTDTQYF. The chain is built from TRBV7-8 and TRBJ2-3; the D gene could be TRBD1 or TRBD2 (6 bases each). There are 18 residues in the CDR3. Germline V gene data show CDR1 as SGHVS and CDR2 as FQNEAQ. Trimming left V 1 base short and J 0 bases short, with 17 bases between.

This clonotype was found a few times. The chain combines TRBV7-9 with TRBJ1-1; D gene ambiguous. V gave up 4 bases and J gave up 7 bases, with 16 bases separating them. Germline V lookup: CDR1 SEHNR, CDR2 FQNEAQ (reference sequence). This CDR3 spans 14 amino acids. Written as DNA, the CDR3 is TGTGCCAGCAGCTCGGAGGATTGGGTTATTGAAGCTTTCTTT. Protein sequence: CASSSEDWVIEAFF. Together with reference TRBV7-9 and TRBJ1-1, the CDR3 gives the full variable domain: DTGVSQNPRHKITKRGQNVTFRCDPISEHNRLYWYRQTLGQGPEFLTYFQNEAQLEKSRLLSDRFSAERPKGSFSTLEIQRTEQGDSAMYLCASSSEDWVIEAFFGQGTRLTVV.